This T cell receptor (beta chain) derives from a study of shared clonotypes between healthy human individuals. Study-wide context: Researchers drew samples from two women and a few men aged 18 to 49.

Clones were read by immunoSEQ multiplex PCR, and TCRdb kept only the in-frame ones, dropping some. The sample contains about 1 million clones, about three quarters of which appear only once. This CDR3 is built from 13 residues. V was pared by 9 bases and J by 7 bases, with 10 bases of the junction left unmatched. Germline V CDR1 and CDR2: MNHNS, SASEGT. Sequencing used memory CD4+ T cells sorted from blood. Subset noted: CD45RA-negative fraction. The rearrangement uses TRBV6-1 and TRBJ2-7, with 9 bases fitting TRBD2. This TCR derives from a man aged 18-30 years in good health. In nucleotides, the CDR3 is TGTGCCAGTGCGGGGCGGGAGGGCCTGGAGCAGTACTTC. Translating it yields CASAGREGLEQYF.